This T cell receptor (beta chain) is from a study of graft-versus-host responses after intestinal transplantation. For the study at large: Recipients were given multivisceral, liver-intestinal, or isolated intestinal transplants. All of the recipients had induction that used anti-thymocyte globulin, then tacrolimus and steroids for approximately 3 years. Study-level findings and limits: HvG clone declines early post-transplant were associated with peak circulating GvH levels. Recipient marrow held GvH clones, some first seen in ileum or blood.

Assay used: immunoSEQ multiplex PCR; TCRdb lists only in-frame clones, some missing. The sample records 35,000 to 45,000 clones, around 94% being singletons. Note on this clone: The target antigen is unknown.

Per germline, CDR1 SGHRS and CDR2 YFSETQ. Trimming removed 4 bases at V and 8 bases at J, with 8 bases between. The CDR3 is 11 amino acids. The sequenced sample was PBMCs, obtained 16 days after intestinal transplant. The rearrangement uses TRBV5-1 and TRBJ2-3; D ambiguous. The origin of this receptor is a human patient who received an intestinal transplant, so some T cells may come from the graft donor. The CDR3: CASSIRGTQYF. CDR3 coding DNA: TGCGCCAGCAGCATACGAGGTACGCAGTATTTT.